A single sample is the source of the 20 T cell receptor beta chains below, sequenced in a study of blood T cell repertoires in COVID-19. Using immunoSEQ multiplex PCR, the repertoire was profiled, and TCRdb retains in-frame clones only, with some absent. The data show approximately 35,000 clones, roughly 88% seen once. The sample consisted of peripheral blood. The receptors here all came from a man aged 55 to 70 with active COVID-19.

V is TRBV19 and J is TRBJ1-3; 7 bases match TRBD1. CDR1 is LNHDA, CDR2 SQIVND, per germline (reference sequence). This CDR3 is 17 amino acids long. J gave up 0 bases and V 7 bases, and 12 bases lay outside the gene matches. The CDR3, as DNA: TGTGCCAGTACCAAGGGACAGTCCATCTCCTCTGGAAACACCATATATTTT. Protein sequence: CASTKGQSISSGNTIYF.

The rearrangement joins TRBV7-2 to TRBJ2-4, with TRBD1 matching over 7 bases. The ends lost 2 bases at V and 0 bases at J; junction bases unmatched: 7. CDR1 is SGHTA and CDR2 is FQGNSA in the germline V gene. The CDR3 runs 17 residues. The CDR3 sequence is CASSLRWTGLAKNIQYF. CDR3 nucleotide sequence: TGTGCCAGCAGCTTAAGATGGACAGGACTAGCCAAAAACATTCAGTACTTC.

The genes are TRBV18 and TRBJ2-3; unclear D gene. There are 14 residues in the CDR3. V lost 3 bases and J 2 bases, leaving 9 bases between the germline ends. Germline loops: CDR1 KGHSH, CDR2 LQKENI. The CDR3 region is CASSPRSPTDTQYF. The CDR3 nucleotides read TGTGCCAGCTCACCGCGGAGTCCCACAGATACGCAGTATTTT.

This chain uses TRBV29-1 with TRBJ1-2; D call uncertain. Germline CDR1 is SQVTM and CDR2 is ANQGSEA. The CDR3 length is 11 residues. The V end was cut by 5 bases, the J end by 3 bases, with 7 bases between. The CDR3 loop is CSVPPYYGYTF. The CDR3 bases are TGCAGCGTTCCCCCCTACTATGGCTACACCTTC.

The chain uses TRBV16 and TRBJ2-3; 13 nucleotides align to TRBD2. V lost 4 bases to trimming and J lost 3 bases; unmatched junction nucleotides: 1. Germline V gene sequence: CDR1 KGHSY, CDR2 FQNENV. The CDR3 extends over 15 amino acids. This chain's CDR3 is CASSPGLAGTDTQYF. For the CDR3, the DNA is TGTGCCAGCAGCCCGGGACTAGCGGGGACAGATACGCAGTATTTT.

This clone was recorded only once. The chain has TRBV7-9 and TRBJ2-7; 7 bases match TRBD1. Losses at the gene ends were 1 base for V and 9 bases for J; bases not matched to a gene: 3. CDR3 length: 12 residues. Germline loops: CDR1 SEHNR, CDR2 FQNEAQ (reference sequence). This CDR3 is CASSLGDSRQYF. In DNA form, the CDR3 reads TGTGCCAGCAGCTTAGGGGACAGCCGGCAGTACTTC. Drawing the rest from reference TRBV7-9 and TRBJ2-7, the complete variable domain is DTGVSQNPRHKITKRGQNVTFRCDPISEHNRLYWYRQTLGQGPEFLTYFQNEAQLEKSRLLSDRFSAERPKGSFSTLEIQRTEQGDSAMYLCASSLGDSRQYFGPGTRLTVT.

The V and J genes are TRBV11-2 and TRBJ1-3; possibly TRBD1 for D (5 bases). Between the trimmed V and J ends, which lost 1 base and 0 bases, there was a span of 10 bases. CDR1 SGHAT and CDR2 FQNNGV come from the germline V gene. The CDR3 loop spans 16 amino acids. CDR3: CASSLVGGSSGNTIYF. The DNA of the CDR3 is TGTGCCAGCAGCTTAGTTGGGGGGAGCTCTGGAAACACCATATATTTT.

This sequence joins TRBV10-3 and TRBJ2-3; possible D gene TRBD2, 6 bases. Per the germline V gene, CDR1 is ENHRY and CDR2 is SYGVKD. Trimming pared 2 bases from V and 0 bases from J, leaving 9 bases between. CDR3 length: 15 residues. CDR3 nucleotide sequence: TGTGCCATCAGTGAGGTCAGCGGGAGCACAGATACGCAGTATTTT. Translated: CAISEVSGSTDTQYF.

The CDR3 sequence: CASSLGTGGFNEQYF. As DNA, the CDR3 is TGCGCCAGCAGCTTGGGGACAGGGGGTTTCAACGAGCAGTACTTC. The chain combines TRBV5-1 with TRBJ2-7; TRBD1 matches at 10 bases. Germline lookup yields CDR1 SGHRS and CDR2 YFSETQ. The junction had 5 bases not matched to a gene; V was cut back by 0 bases and J by 5 bases. The CDR3 is made up of 15 amino acids. The full variable domain, its missing parts supplied by reference TRBV5-1 and TRBJ2-7, is KAGVTQTPRYLIKTRGQQVTLSCSPISGHRSVSWYQQTPGQGLQFLFEYFSETQRNKGNFPGRFSGRQFSNSRSEMNVSTLELGDSALYLCASSLGTGGFNEQYFGPGTRLTVT.

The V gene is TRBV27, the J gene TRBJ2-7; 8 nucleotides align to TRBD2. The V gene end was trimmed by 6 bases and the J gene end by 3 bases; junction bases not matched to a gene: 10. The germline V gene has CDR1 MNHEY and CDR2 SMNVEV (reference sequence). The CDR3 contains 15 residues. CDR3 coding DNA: TGTGCCAGCAGCCGGGGGGGAGGGTTCTTCTACGAGCAGTACTTC. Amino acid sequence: CASSRGGGFFYEQYF.

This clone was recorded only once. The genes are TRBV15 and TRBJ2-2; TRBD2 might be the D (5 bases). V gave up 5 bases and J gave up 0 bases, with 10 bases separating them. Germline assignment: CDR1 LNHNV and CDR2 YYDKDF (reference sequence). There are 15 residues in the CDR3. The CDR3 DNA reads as TGTGCCACCAGCGTCGGACTCTCGAACACCGGGGAGCTGTTTTTT. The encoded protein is CATSVGLSNTGELFF. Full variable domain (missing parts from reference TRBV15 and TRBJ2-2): DAMVIQNPRYQVTQFGKPVTLSCSQTLNHNVMYWYQQKSSQAPKLLFHYYDKDFNNEADTPDNFQSRRPNTSFCFLDIRSPGLGDTAMYLCATSVGLSNTGELFFGEGSRLTVL.

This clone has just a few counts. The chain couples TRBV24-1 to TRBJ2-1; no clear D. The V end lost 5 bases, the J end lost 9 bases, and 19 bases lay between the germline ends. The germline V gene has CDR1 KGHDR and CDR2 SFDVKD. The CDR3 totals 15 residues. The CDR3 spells CATSASAGWPREQFF. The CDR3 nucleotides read TGTGCCACCAGTGCGTCGGCAGGTTGGCCTCGTGAGCAGTTCTTC.

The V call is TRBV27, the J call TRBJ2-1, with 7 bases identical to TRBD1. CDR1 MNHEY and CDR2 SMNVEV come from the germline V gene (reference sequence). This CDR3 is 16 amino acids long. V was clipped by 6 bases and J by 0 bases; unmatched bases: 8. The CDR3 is CASRISTGYSYNEQFF. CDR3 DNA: TGTGCCAGCAGGATTTCGACAGGGTACTCCTACAATGAGCAGTTCTTC.

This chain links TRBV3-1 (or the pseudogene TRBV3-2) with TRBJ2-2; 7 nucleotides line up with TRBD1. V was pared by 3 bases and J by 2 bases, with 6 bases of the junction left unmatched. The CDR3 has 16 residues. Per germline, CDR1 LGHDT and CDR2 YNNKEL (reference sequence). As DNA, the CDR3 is TGTGCCAGCAGCCAGCAGACAGGGCCTAACACCGGGGAGCTGTTTTTT. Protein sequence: CASSQQTGPNTGELFF.

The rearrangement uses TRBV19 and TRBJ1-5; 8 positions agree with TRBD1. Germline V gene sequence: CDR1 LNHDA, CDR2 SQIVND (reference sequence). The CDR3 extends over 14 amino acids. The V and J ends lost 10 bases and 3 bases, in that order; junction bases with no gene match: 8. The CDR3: CATRGQGINQPQHF. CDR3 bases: TGTGCCACCCGCGGACAGGGAATCAATCAGCCCCAGCATTTT.

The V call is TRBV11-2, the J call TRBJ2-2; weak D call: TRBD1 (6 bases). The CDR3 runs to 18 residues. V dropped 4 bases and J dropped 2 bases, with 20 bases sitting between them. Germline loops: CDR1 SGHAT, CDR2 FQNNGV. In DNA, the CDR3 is TGTGCCAGCAGCTACCGAACCTCCGGGACATTAAACACCGGGGAGCTGTTTTTT. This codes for CASSYRTSGTLNTGELFF.

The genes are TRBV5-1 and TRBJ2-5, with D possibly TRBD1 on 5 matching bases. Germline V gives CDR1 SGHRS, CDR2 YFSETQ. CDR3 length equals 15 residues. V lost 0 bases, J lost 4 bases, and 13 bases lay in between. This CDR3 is CASSLASREGETQYF. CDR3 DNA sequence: TGCGCCAGCAGCTTGGCGTCCAGGGAAGGAGAGACCCAGTACTTC.

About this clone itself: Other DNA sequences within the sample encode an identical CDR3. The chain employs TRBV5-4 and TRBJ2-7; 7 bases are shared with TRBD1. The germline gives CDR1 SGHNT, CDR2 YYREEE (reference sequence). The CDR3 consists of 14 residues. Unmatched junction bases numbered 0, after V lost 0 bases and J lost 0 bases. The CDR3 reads CASSLDRGSYEQYF. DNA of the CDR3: TGTGCCAGCAGCTTGGACAGGGGCTCCTACGAGCAGTACTTC. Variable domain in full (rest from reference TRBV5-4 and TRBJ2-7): ETGVTQSPTHLIKTRGQQVTLRCSSQSGHNTVSWYQQALGQGPQFIFQYYREEENGRGNFPPRFSGLQFPNYSSELNVNALELDDSALYLCASSLDRGSYEQYFGPGTRLTVT.

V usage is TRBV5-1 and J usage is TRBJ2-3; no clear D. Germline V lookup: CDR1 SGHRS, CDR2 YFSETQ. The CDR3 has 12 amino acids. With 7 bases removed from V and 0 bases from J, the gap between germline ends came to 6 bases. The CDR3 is CASGSSTDTQYF. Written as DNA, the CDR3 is TGCGCCAGCGGCTCTAGCACAGATACGCAGTATTTT.

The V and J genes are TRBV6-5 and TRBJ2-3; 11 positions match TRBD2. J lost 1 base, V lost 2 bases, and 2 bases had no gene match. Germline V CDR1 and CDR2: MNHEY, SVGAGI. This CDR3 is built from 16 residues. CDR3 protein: CASSYTLAGGTDTQYF. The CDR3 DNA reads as TGTGCCAGCAGTTACACACTAGCGGGAGGCACAGATACGCAGTATTTT.